The 30 T cell receptor beta chains given below trace back to one sample, sequenced in a study of post-analysis software for immune sequencing data (dated by TCRdb to about 2015). Points the paper makes about the study in general: Significantly higher frequencies in patients than in controls were found for roughly five TRBV segments, including TRBV5-6, TRBV5-1 and TRBV20-1.

The library relied on PCR. Sequencing relied on an Illumina HiSeq 2500. To reduce PCR and sequencing biases, unique molecular identifiers were incorporated into the TCR beta cDNA libraries. TCRdb trimmed the raw reads at Q25, called clones with MiXCR and kept productive beta chains. Each CDR3 protein appears once, grouped with its most common genes and DNA. The table for this sample lists over 150,000 distinct CDR3 sequences; roughly 30% of them were counted only once. The top ten constitute approximately 1.6% of the sample. These TCRs' antigens remain unknown. The sequencing input was blood. All receptors come from a girl aged 5-17 years with multiple sclerosis.

This clonotype was recorded at least ten times. The chain combines TRBV5-1 with TRBJ2-7, with D possibly matching TRBD1 (5 bases). V was clipped by 4 bases and J by 4 bases, with 12 bases between them. Looked up from germline, CDR1 is SGHRS and CDR2 is YFSETQ. This CDR3 has 13 residues. CDR3 nucleotide sequence: TGCGCCAGCAGCCAGGGTCCCCGATACGAGCAGTACTTC. It codes for CASSQGPRYEQYF.

This clonotype was seen at least ten times. The chain combines TRBV5-1 with TRBJ2-7; no reliable D call. CDR1 is SGHRS, CDR2 YFSETQ, per germline. Between the trimmed V and J ends, which lost 0 bases and 2 bases, there was a span of 9 bases. The CDR3 sequence is 14 residues long. CDR3 in amino acids: CASSLDGFTYEQYF. CDR3 in DNA: TGCGCCAGCAGCTTGGACGGGTTCACCTACGAGCAGTACTTC.

The V call is TRBV5-1, the J call TRBJ2-1, with TRBD2 identical over 7 bases. The ends lost 5 bases at V and 3 bases at J; junction bases unmatched: 8. This CDR3 contains 15 residues. Looked up from germline, CDR1 is SGHRS and CDR2 is YFSETQ. CDR3 sequence (DNA): TGCGCCAGCAGTGCCCCTAGCGGCATCTACAATGAGCAGTTCTTC. Residues: CASSAPSGIYNEQFF.

This clonotype was found a few times. The chain combines TRBV7-2 with TRBJ1-2; D remains unclear. Germline values: CDR1 SGHTA, CDR2 FQGNSA. Trimming pared 1 base from V and 5 bases from J, leaving 8 bases between. CDR3 length: 13 amino acids. The DNA for the CDR3 is TGTGCCAGCAGCTTAGTGGGCGAATATGGCTACACCTTC. Translated: CASSLVGEYGYTF.

This clonotype was seen many times. The chain uses TRBV5-1 and TRBJ2-5, with D maybe TRBD1 (6 bases). Trimming cost V 5 bases and J 0 bases, with 11 bases left between them. Germline V gene data show CDR1 as SGHRS and CDR2 as YFSETQ. This CDR3 has 14 residues. CDR3 sequence: CASRTGTNQETQYF. In nucleotides, the CDR3 is TGCGCCAGCAGGACCGGGACAAACCAAGAGACCCAGTACTTC.

This clonotype was seen ten or more times. This rearrangement joins TRBV6-1 to TRBJ1-2; D remains unclear. CDR1 and CDR2 (germline): MNHNS, SASEGT. V was pared by 0 bases and J by 7 bases, with 15 bases between. This CDR3 is 15 amino acids long. CDR3 bases: TGTGCCAGCAGTGAAGCGCTTCGTGTGTATCGTGGCTACACCTTC. Translation: CASSEALRVYRGYTF.

About this clonotype itself: A clone one base away is much larger, so this may be a read error. V usage is TRBV6-6 and J usage is TRBJ1-2, with TRBD1 matching 7 bases. Germline-derived CDR1 and CDR2 are MNHNY and SVGAGI (reference sequence). CDR3 size: 14 residues. V lost 6 bases to trimming and J lost 2 bases; unmatched junction nucleotides: 6. The CDR3 protein is CASREGGLNYGYTF. CDR3 nucleotide sequence: TGTGCCAGCAGGGAAGGGGGCTTAAACTATGGCTACACCTTC.

This chain joins TRBV28 and TRBJ1-4, with 11 bases fitting TRBD1. This CDR3 contains 15 residues. Unmatched junction bases numbered 6, after V lost 6 bases and J lost 6 bases. The germline V gene has CDR1 MDHEN and CDR2 SYDVKM. CDR3 sequence (DNA): TGTGCCAGCAGCTCGCCGGGACAGGGGGATGAAAAACTGTTTTTT. This gives the protein CASSSPGQGDEKLFF.

This clonotype was observed at least ten times. The V gene is TRBV25-1, the J gene TRBJ1-2; D unresolved. The CDR3 is 13 amino acids. CDR1 MGHDK and CDR2 SYGVNS come from the germline V gene. The germline V and J ends were trimmed by 7 bases and 2 bases, with 11 bases remaining between them. The CDR3 DNA sequence: TGTGCCAGCACGCGGGGTACCAACTATGGCTACACCTTC. This gives the protein CASTRGTNYGYTF.

This clonotype was seen ten or more times. The gene calls are TRBV7-9 and TRBJ1-2; no clear D gene. The length of the CDR3 is 13 residues. CDR1 is SEHNR, CDR2 FQNEAQ, per germline (reference sequence). Trimming stripped 1 base from V and 7 bases from J, with 10 bases between. CDR3 DNA sequence: TGTGCCAGCAGCTTAGGAGGGTCGGCTGGCTACACCTTC. This codes for CASSLGGSAGYTF.

This clonotype was counted many times. V usage is TRBV2 and J usage is TRBJ2-3; TRBD2 might be the D (6 bases). This CDR3 spans 16 amino acids. The V gene lost 5 bases and the J gene lost 2 bases, with 17 bases spanning the gap. Germline assignment: CDR1 SNHLY and CDR2 FYNNEI. In nucleotides, the CDR3 is TGTGCCAGCAGTAGCGGGCCTACCCGCCCCACAGATACGCAGTATTTT. Encoded protein: CASSSGPTRPTDTQYF.

J is TRBJ1-2 and V is TRBV12-3 or TRBV12-4, with a tentative D call TRBD1 (5 bases). V was trimmed by 6 bases and J by 6 bases, leaving 14 bases between them. The length of the CDR3 is 13 residues. The CDR3 spells CASSPTGVNGYTF. The CDR3 nucleotides read TGTGCCAGCAGCCCGACGGGGGTGAATGGCTACACCTTC.

Concerning this clonotype itself: A much larger clone differs from this one at a single base, so this may be a read error. The gene calls are TRBV5-1 and TRBJ2-1; unclear D gene. V shed 0 bases and J shed 5 bases, with 15 bases lying between them. CDR1 and CDR2 (germline): SGHRS, YFSETQ. The CDR3 runs to 16 residues. CDR3 bases: TGCGCCAGCAGCTTGGCCTCAGGAATTCCACACAATGAGCAGTTCTTC. It specifies CASSLASGIPHNEQFF.

This clonotype was seen a handful of times. This chain joins TRBV28 and TRBJ1-1, with D uncertain. The germline V gene encodes CDR1 MDHEN and CDR2 SYDVKM. This CDR3 is 14 amino acids long. V was clipped by 6 bases and J by 3 bases, with 14 bases between them. CDR3: CASRRALRDTEAFF. CDR3 DNA: TGTGCCAGCAGACGCGCCTTGAGGGACACTGAAGCTTTCTTT.

As to this clonotype: A clone one base away is much larger, so this may be a read error. The V call is TRBV7-8, the J call TRBJ1-1; D ambiguous. The germline CDR1 and CDR2 sequences are SGHVS and FQNEAQ. CDR3 length: 14 residues. Trimming cost V 5 bases and J 4 bases, with 14 bases left between them. The CDR3 reads CASSGNGLSTEAFF. DNA of the CDR3: TGTGCCAGCAGCGGCAATGGCTTGAGCACTGAAGCTTTCTTT.

The chain couples TRBV10-3 to TRBJ2-4; D call uncertain. The J call may not be correct, given that the DNA end is closer to TRBJ2-7. The CDR3 has 11 amino acids. Germline loops: CDR1 ENHRY, CDR2 SYGVKD. As DNA, the CDR3 is TGTGCCACCAGACATACCTACGAGCAGTACTTC. This encodes CATRHTYEQYF.

As regards this clonotype: One end of the junction fails to match germline, which may point to a read error. V and J are TRBV29-1 and TRBJ1-4; D is perhaps TRBD1 (5 bases). This CDR3 spans 13 amino acids. CDR1 is SQVTM, CDR2 ANQGSEA, per germline. CDR3 sequence: CSVVAGLNEKRFF. Here the CDR3 DNA reads TGCAGCGTTGTGGCAGGGCTTAATGAAAAACGGTTTTTT. Combining the CDR3 with reference TRBV29-1 and TRBJ1-4 gives the whole variable domain SAVISQKPSRDICQRGTSLTIQCQVDSQVTMMFWYRQQPGQSLTLIATANQGSEATYESGFVIDKFPISRPNLTFSTLTVSNMSPEDSSIYLCSVVAGLNEKRFFGSGTQLSVL.

The V and J genes are TRBV12-3 or TRBV12-4 and TRBJ2-2, with D maybe TRBD2 (5 bases). CDR3 length: 12 residues. Between the trimmed V and J ends, which lost 8 bases and 9 bases, there was a span of 13 bases. CDR3 sequence (DNA): TGTGCCAGCTCTCCCTCTAGCCGGGAGCTGTTTTTT. This gives the protein CASSPSSRELFF.

The sample holds one count of this clonotype. Just one base apart from a much larger clone, this may be a read error. This chain joins TRBV6-2 or TRBV6-3 and TRBJ2-1, with 8 bases lining up with TRBD1. This CDR3 has 14 residues. The germline CDR1 and CDR2 sequences are MNHEY and SVGEGT. V lost 8 bases, J lost 4 bases, and 7 bases stayed unmatched. The CDR3 nucleotides read TGTGCCAGCGGTGACCGACAGGGGTACAATGAGCAGTTCTTC. Encoded protein: CASGDRQGYNEQFF.

This clonotype occurred a few times. This rearrangement joins TRBV5-4 to TRBJ1-1, with a weak D call TRBD1 (5 bases). The CDR3 totals 13 residues. CDR1 and CDR2 (germline): SGHNT, YYREEE (reference sequence). Trimming removed 4 bases from V and 5 bases from J, with 12 bases in between. The CDR3 region has the DNA TGTGCCAGCAGCCTAGGGACGGTTACTGAAGCTTTCTTT. Protein product: CASSLGTVTEAFF.

The chain joins TRBV11-2 to TRBJ1-5; D unresolved. Germline V gene data show CDR1 as SGHAT and CDR2 as FQNNGV. CDR3 length: 13 residues. Trimming cost V 5 bases and J 6 bases, with 11 bases left between them. The chain's CDR3 is CASSLSRTQPQHF. Written as DNA, the CDR3 is TGTGCCAGCAGCCTTAGCCGTACTCAGCCCCAGCATTTT.

As for this clonotype: The junction does not match germline at one end; this may be a read error. The CDR3 loop reads CANSRLEYYNEQFF. CDR3 coding DNA: TGTGCCAACAGCCGGTTAGAATATTACAATGAGCAGTTCTTC. The V call is TRBV5-8, the J call TRBJ2-1; D not certain. The CDR3 runs 14 residues. The V gene's germline CDR1 is SGHTS and CDR2 YDEGEE.

This clonotype was found many times. The genes are TRBV29-1 and TRBJ2-3, with D possibly TRBD2 on 5 matching bases. This CDR3 is built from 13 residues. V was clipped by 3 bases and J by 3 bases, with 10 bases between them. Germline assignment: CDR1 SQVTM and CDR2 ANQGSEA. The CDR3 sequence is CSVDDSGTDTQYF. CDR3 nucleotide sequence: TGCAGCGTTGATGACTCGGGGACAGATACGCAGTATTTT.

The rearrangement joins TRBV5-8 to TRBJ1-1, with D tentatively TRBD1 (5 bases). The CDR3 loop spans 15 amino acids. The germline V and J ends were trimmed by 1 base and 4 bases, with 14 bases remaining between them. The germline gives CDR1 SGHTS, CDR2 YDEGEE. The CDR3 DNA sequence: TGTGCCAGCAGCTTGCGATTCGGGGCGACCACTGAAGCTTTCTTT. Translating gives CASSLRFGATTEAFF.

This clonotype was counted only a few times. This sequence joins TRBV5-1 and TRBJ1-1; D perhaps matches TRBD1 (5 bases). CDR3 size: 14 residues. V lost 1 base and J 3 bases, leaving 10 bases between the germline ends. Germline CDR1 reads SGHRS; CDR2 reads YFSETQ. Here the CDR3 DNA reads TGCGCCAGCAGCTTGTTGGTAGGGGACACTGAAGCTTTCTTT. The encoded protein is CASSLLVGDTEAFF.

This chain links TRBV18 with TRBJ1-4; D not certain. Germline loops: CDR1 KGHSH, CDR2 LQKENI. The ends were cut back, 6 bases at V and 6 bases at J, with 14 bases in the middle. This CDR3 has 14 residues. CDR3 bases: TGTGCCAGCTCGCCTAGTTATTCTGATGAAAAACTGTTTTTT. Protein: CASSPSYSDEKLFF.

Points on this clonotype: This may be a read error, as it is one base from a much larger clone. The CDR3 spells CASSYHTSGRAVRAEQFF. The CDR3 DNA reads as TGTGCCAGCAGTTATCATACTAGCGGGAGGGCCGTGCGGGCTGAGCAGTTCTTC. The V and J genes are TRBV6-5 and TRBJ2-1; TRBD2 agrees at 13 bases. The germline V gene encodes CDR1 MNHEY and CDR2 SVGAGI. The CDR3 loop spans 18 amino acids. V trimming: 3 bases; J trimming: 9 bases; junction bases outside the gene matches: 14.

The V and J genes are TRBV5-1 and TRBJ2-1; D tentatively reads TRBD1 or TRBD2 (5 bases each). From germline, CDR1 is SGHRS and CDR2 YFSETQ. This CDR3 region has 16 residues. Deletions cut 0 bases from V and 7 bases from J, with 17 bases between. CDR3 sequence (DNA): TGCGCCAGCAGCTTGGAGGGGACCCGAGGCCCTAATGAGCAGTTCTTC. It encodes CASSLEGTRGPNEQFF.

This clonotype was seen at least ten times. V and J are TRBV7-2 and TRBJ2-1, with D possibly being TRBD2 (5 bases). The CDR3 is made up of 15 amino acids. The germline V gene encodes CDR1 SGHTA and CDR2 FQGNSA. V lost 3 bases and J 3 bases, leaving 12 bases between the germline ends. The CDR3 is CASSLALDFYNEQFF. CDR3 DNA sequence: TGTGCCAGCAGCTTGGCACTAGACTTCTACAATGAGCAGTTCTTC.

This clonotype was detected ten times or more. The rearrangement joins TRBV18 to TRBJ2-5; TRBD1 agrees at 9 bases. J lost 5 bases, V lost 4 bases, and 8 bases had no gene match. CDR1 KGHSH and CDR2 LQKENI come from the germline V gene. This CDR3 has 15 residues. The CDR3 sequence is CASSLQGAEGETQYF. The CDR3 region has the DNA TGTGCCAGCTCACTACAGGGGGCTGAAGGGGAGACCCAGTACTTC. Supplemented by reference TRBV18 and TRBJ2-5, the full variable domain reads NAGVMQNPRHLVRRRGQEARLRCSPMKGHSHVYWYRQLPEEGLKFMVYLQKENIIDESGMPKERFSAEFPKEGPSILRIQQVVRGDSAAYFCASSLQGAEGETQYFGPGTRLLVL.